The clone carrying this T cell receptor beta chain was seen a few times. This sample was taken from a study of technical replicates of blood from several donors. Data came from immunoSEQ multiplex PCR; TCRdb stores just in-frame clones and leaves some out. Of 65,000 to 90,000 clones in the sample, more than 90% were seen once. V lost 6 bases and J lost 4, with 13 bases in between. Germline CDR1 and CDR2: ENHRY and SYGVKD. The CDR3 spans 13 residues. The V call is TRBV10-3, the J call TRBJ2-7; D possibly corresponds to TRBD1 (6 bases). This receptor was identified in a human donor in good health. Some clones in this sample may be carry-over from other donors' samples. Sequencing was done on a sample of PBMCs. CDR3 nucleotides: TGTGCCATCAGGGACAGATTGTCGTACGAGCAGTACTTC. Encoded protein: CAIRDRLSYEQYF.